These T cell receptor beta chains were read from a single sample in a study of persistence of HIV-infected CD4 T cells. Only in-frame clones appear in the TCRdb table, and some are missing; sequencing was by immunoSEQ multiplex PCR. This sample has over 60,000 clones, with just under 75% found just once. Their target antigens are unknown. The sample was CD4+ T cells sorted from PBMCs after approximately 18-hour stimulation, taken from a patient who received antiretroviral therapy. The receptors come from an adult man with HIV who was CMV-seropositive. Each CDR3 is given with its conserved first and last residue. A D gene is named only where the DNA matches it firmly. Not all rows give a size; the values are once, few, many and, for expanded clones, a class.

CDR3 length,J gene,V gene,clone size,D gene,CDR3 protein,CDR3 DNA
15,TRBJ1-4,TRBV6-5,NA,TRBD1,CASSYGTARNEKLFF,TGTGCCAGCAGTTACGGGACAGCGCGTAATGAAAAACTGTTTTTT
13,TRBJ1-6,TRBV2,NA,NA,CASSGQSPAPLHF,TGTGCCAGCAGTGGTCAGTCTCCGGCACCCCTCCACTTT
15,TRBJ2-7,TRBV5-5,medium-sized,TRBD1,CANPNRQGFPYGQYF,TGTGCCAACCCGAATAGACAGGGGTTCCCCTACGGGCAGTACTTC
13,TRBJ1-5,TRBV7-9,few,NA,CASSLQGTQPQHF,TGTGCCAGCAGCTTACAGGGGACTCAGCCCCAGCATTTT
15,TRBJ2-5,TRBV5-1,many,NA,CASSFEGGNQETQYF,TGCGCCAGCAGCTTCGAGGGGGGAAACCAAGAGACCCAGTACTTC
15,TRBJ2-1,TRBV19,few,NA,CASSPQAQGIYEQFF,TGTGCCAGTAGTCCCCAGGCACAAGGGATCTATGAGCAGTTCTTC
14,TRBJ2-2,TRBV6-5,few,NA,CASSNTGNTGELFF,TGTGCCAGCAGCAACACAGGGAACACCGGGGAGCTGTTTTTT
11,TRBJ1-1,TRBV20-1,NA,NA,CSARARTEAFF,TGCAGTGCTAGAGCTAGGACTGAAGCTTTCTTT
16,TRBJ1-1,TRBV28,few,TRBD1,CASSFPLTGGGTEAFF,TGTGCCAGCAGTTTCCCCCTCACAGGGGGCGGCACTGAAGCTTTCTTT
13,TRBJ2-7,TRBV15,NA,NA,CATSREGAYEQYF,TGTGCCACCAGCAGAGAAGGGGCCTACGAGCAGTACTTC
17,TRBJ2-7,TRBV28,NA,TRBD2,CASSFPTSGGSSYEQYF,TGTGCCAGCAGTTTTCCGACTAGCGGGGGAAGCTCCTACGAGCAGTACTTC
15,TRBJ2-1,TRBV7-2,NA,TRBD2,CASSLSEVRTSGQFF,TGTGCCAGCAGCTTATCGGAGGTCCGGACTAGCGGGCAGTTCTTC
13,TRBJ2-2,TRBV2,NA,TRBD1,CASRQGETGELFF,TGTGCCAGCAGACAGGGGGAAACCGGGGAGCTGTTTTTT
13,TRBJ2-2,TRBV6-5,NA,NA,CASSYSNTGELFF,TGTGCCAGCTCGTACAGCAACACCGGGGAGCTGTTTTTT
16,TRBJ1-2,TRBV3-1/TRBV3-2,NA,NA,CASSQDPLTGHYGYTF,TGTGCCAGCAGCCAAGATCCCCTGACGGGGCACTATGGCTACACCTTC
14,TRBJ2-7,TRBV5-4,NA,TRBD2,CASSLGRGDGKQYF,TGTGCCAGCAGCTTGGGGCGGGGGGACGGAAAGCAGTACTTC
11,TRBJ1-6,TRBV20-1,NA,NA,CSAGTSSPLHF,TGCAGTGCTGGGACTTCTTCACCCCTCCACTTT
15,TRBJ1-3,TRBV7-9,NA,TRBD1,CASSYRTGGGNTIYF,TGTGCCAGCAGTTACAGGACAGGGGGAGGAAACACCATATATTTT
17,TRBJ2-3,TRBV7-2,NA,NA,CASSLQGTPGGTDTQYF,TGTGCCAGCAGCTTACAGGGGACCCCCGGGGGCACAGATACGCAGTATTTT
18,TRBJ1-6,TRBV6-1,once,NA,CASREQPRVSSYNSPLHF,TGTGCCAGCAGGGAACAGCCTCGAGTGAGCTCCTATAATTCACCCCTCCACTTT
15,TRBJ1-5,TRBV6-6,NA,TRBD1,CASSLTGALGQPQHF,TGTGCCAGCAGCCTGACAGGGGCCCTCGGTCAGCCCCAGCATTTT
13,TRBJ2-7,TRBV10-2,NA,NA,CASLDSYSYEQYF,TGCGCCAGCCTTGACAGCTACTCCTACGAGCAGTACTTC
16,TRBJ1-1,TRBV7-6,NA,NA,CASSIGQPRRDTEAFF,TGTGCCAGCAGCATAGGACAGCCACGCAGGGACACTGAAGCTTTCTTT
15,TRBJ1-1,TRBV19,NA,NA,CASSDGQIEATEAFF,TGTGCCAGTAGCGACGGACAGATTGAGGCTACTGAAGCTTTCTTT
9,TRBJ1-2,TRBV20-1,NA,NA,CSARDGYTF,TGCAGTGCTAGAGATGGCTACACCTTC
14,TRBJ1-2,TRBV15,NA,NA,CATSRGGSNYGYTF,TGTGCCACCAGCAGAGGAGGCTCTAACTATGGCTACACCTTC
11,TRBJ1-6,TRBV5-5,NA,NA,CASGGDSPLHF,TGTGCCAGCGGCGGGGACTCACCCCTCCACTTT
13,TRBJ2-7,TRBV27,NA,TRBD1,CASRYTGVHEQYF,TGTGCCAGCAGATATACAGGGGTCCACGAGCAGTACTTC
15,TRBJ1-1,TRBV4-1,NA,NA,CASSLARAGNTEAFF,TGCGCCAGCAGCCTAGCTAGAGCCGGGAACACTGAAGCTTTCTTT
13,TRBJ1-1,TRBV9,many,NA,CASSVRIDTEAFF,TGTGCCAGCAGCGTGAGGATCGACACTGAAGCTTTCTTT
15,TRBJ1-5,TRBV2,NA,NA,CASKLDATANQPQHF,TGTGCCAGCAAGTTAGACGCTACCGCTAATCAGCCCCAGCATTTT
15,TRBJ2-7,TRBV9,NA,NA,CASSAQQGTIYEQYF,TGTGCCAGCAGCGCCCAGCAGGGGACGATCTACGAGCAGTACTTC
15,TRBJ2-1,TRBV7-2,NA,TRBD2,CASNIQPGLVAEQFF,TGTGCCAGCAACATCCAACCGGGACTAGTTGCTGAGCAGTTCTTC
14,TRBJ1-1,TRBV29-1,NA,NA,CSVVGARMDTEAFF,TGCAGCGTTGTGGGGGCCCGGATGGACACTGAAGCTTTCTTT
16,TRBJ1-5,TRBV19,NA,NA,CASSIGRTTLDQPQHF,TGTGCCAGTAGTATTGGCAGGACCACGCTAGATCAGCCCCAGCATTTT
14,TRBJ2-6,TRBV24-1,NA,NA,CATSSGYGANVLTF,TGTGCCACCAGTAGCGGTTATGGGGCCAACGTCCTGACTTTC